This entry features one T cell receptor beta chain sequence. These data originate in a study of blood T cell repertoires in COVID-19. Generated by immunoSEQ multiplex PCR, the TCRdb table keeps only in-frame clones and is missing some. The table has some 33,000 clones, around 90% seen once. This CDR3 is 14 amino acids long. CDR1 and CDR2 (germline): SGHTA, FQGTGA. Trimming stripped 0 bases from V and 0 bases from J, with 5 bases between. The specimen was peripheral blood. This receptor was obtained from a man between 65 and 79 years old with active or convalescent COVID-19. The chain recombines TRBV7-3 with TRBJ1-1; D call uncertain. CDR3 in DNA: TGTGCCAGCAGCTTAACTGAGGTGAACACTGAAGCTTTCTTT. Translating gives CASSLTEVNTEAFF. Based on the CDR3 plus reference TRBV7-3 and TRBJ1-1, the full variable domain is GAGVSQTPSNKVTEKGKYVELRCDPISGHTALYWYRQSLGQGPEFLIYFQGTGAADDSGLPNDRFFAVRPEGSVSTLKIQRTERGDSAVYLCASSLTEVNTEAFFGQGTRLTVV.